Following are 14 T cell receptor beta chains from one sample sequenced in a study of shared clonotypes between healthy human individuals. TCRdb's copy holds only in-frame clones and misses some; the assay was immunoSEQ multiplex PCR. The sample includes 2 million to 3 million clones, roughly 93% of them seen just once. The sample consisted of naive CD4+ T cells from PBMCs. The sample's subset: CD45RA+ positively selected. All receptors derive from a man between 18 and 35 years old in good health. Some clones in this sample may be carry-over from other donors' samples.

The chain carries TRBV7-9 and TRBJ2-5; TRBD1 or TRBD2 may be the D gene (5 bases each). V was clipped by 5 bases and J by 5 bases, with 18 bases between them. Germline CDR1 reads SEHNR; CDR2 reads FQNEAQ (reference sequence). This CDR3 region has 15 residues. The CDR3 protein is CASSPGEGFRETQYF. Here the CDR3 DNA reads TGTGCCAGCAGCCCCGGAGAGGGGTTCCGCGAGACCCAGTACTTC.

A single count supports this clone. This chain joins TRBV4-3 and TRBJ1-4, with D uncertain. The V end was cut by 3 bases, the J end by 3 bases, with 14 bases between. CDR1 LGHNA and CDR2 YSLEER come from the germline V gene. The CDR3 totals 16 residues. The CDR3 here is CASSHRRWTSNEKLFF. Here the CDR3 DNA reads TGCGCCAGCAGCCACAGAAGATGGACCTCTAATGAAAAACTGTTTTTT.

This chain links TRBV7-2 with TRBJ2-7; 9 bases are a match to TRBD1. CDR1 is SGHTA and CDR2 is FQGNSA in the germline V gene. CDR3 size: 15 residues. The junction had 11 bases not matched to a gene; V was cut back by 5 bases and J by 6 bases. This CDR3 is CASSRIHGTGSEQYF. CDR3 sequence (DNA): TGTGCCAGCAGCCGTATTCATGGGACAGGGTCCGAGCAGTACTTC.

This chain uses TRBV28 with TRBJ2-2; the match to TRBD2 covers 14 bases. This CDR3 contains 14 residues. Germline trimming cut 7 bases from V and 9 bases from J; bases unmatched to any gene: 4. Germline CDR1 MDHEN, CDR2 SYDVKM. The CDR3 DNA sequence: TGTGCCAGCAAAGGGACTAGCGGGAGTCGGGAGCTGTTTTTT. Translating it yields CASKGTSGSRELFF.

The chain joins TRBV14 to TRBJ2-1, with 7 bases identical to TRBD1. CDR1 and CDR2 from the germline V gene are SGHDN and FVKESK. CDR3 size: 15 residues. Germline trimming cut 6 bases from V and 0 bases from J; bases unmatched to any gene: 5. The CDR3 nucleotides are TGTGCCAGCAGTCAACAGGGGACCTCCTACAATGAGCAGTTCTTC. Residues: CASSQQGTSYNEQFF.

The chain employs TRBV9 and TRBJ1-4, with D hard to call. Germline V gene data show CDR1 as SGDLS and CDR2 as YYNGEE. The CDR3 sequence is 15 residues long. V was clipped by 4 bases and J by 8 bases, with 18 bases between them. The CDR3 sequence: CASSPLTPGEEKLFF. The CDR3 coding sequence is TGTGCCAGCAGCCCCTTAACTCCGGGCGAAGAAAAACTGTTTTTT.

As DNA, the CDR3 is TGTGCCAGCAGCCCGATCCTTAGGCGGGGAGGGGATACGCAGTATTTT. This encodes CASSPILRRGGDTQYF. V usage is TRBV11-2 and J usage is TRBJ2-3, with 7 bases that match TRBD2. From germline, CDR1 is SGHAT and CDR2 FQNNGV. The CDR3 runs 16 residues. The J segment lost 6 bases and the V segment lost 5 bases, leaving 14 bases of the junction unmatched.

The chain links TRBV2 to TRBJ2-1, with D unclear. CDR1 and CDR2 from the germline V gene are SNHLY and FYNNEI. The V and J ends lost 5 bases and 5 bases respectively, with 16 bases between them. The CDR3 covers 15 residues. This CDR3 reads CASSRTQTWDNEQFF. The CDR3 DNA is TGTGCCAGCAGTCGGACGCAAACGTGGGACAATGAGCAGTTCTTC.

DNA for the CDR3: TGTGCCAGCAGCTTAGTGGGCAGGGGGCCTCACGAGCAGTACTTC. Protein product: CASSLVGRGPHEQYF. The rearrangement joins TRBV7-9 to TRBJ2-7, with 8 bases identical to TRBD1. V lost 1 base and J lost 5; bases outside the gene matches: 7. The CDR3 is made up of 15 amino acids. From germline, CDR1 is SEHNR and CDR2 FQNEAQ (reference sequence). Looking up the rest from reference TRBV7-9 and TRBJ2-7 gives the full variable domain: DTGVSQNPRHKITKRGQNVTFRCDPISEHNRLYWYRQTLGQGPEFLTYFQNEAQLEKSRLLSDRFSAERPKGSFSTLEIQRTEQGDSAMYLCASSLVGRGPHEQYFGPGTRLTVT.

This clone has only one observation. The CDR3 DNA follows: TGTGCCAGCAGCTCAACAGGGGCTGAAGCTTTCTTT. Its translation is CASSSTGAEAFF. V and J are TRBV7-3 and TRBJ1-1; 7 nucleotides line up with TRBD1. Germline CDR1 and CDR2: SGHTA and FQGTGA. Trimming removed 4 bases from V and 6 bases from J; junction bases left unmatched: 2. CDR3 length equals 12 residues.

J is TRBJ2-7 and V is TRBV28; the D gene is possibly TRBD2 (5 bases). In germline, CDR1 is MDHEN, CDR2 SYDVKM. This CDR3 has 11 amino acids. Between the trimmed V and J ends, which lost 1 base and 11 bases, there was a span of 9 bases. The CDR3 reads CASSLFGREYF. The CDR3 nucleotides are TGTGCCAGCAGTTTATTTGGGAGAGAGTACTTC.

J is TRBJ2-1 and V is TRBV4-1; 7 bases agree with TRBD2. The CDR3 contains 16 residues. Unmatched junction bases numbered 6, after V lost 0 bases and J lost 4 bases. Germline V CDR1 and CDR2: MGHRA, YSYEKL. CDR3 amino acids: CASSQDLSGQYNEQFF. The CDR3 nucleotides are TGCGCCAGCAGCCAAGATCTTAGCGGGCAGTACAATGAGCAGTTCTTC.

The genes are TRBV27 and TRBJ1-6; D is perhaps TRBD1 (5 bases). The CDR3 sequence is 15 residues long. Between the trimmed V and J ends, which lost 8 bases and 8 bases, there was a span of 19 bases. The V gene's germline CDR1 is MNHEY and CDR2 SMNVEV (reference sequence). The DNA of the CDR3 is TGTGCCAGCCAGTCCGGCAGAGGGACCTATTCACCCCTCCACTTT. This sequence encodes CASQSGRGTYSPLHF.

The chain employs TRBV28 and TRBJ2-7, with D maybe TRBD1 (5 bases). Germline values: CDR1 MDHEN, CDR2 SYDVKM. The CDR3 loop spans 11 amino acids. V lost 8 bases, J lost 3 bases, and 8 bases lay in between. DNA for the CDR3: TGTGCCAGCGGTGGACACTACGAGCAGTACTTC. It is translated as CASGGHYEQYF.